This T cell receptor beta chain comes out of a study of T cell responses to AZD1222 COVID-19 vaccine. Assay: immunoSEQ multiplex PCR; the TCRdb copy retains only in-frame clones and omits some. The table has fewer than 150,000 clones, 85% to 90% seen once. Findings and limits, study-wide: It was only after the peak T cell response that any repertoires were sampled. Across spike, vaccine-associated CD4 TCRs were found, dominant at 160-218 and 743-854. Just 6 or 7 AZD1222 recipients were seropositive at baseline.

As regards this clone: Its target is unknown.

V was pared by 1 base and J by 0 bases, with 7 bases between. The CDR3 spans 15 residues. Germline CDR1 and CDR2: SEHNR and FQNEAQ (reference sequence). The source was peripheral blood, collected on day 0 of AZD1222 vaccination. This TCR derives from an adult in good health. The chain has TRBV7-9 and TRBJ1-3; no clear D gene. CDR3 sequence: CASSLVGFSGNTIYF. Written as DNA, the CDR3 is TGTGCCAGCAGCTTAGTAGGCTTCTCTGGAAACACCATATATTTT.